The 8 T cell receptor beta chains given below trace back to one sample, sequenced in a study of prognosis after radiotherapy for stage I lung cancer. The TCR beta CDR3 region was amplified from genomic DNA, with two rounds of multiplex PCR being used for the amplification. During first-round PCR, primers specific to each TRBV and TRBJ gene were used. MiXCR, run by TCRdb on the multiplex PCR reads, gives a single entry per CDR3 protein. Altogether fewer than 40,000 distinct CDR3 sequences are present, approximately 35% being singletons, with the ten largest covering 27%. This material consisted of PBMCs, taken before or after stereotactic body radiation therapy (not recorded which). These receptors were taken from a donor of 50 years or more with non-small cell lung cancer.

Ten or more counts support this clonotype. The V gene is TRBV30, the J gene TRBJ2-1; D ambiguous. V gave up 0 bases and J gave up 6 bases, with 6 bases separating them. The CDR3 totals 12 residues. Germline V gene lookup returns CDR1 GTSNPN and CDR2 SVGIG (reference sequence). The CDR3 loop reads CAWSVPTNEQFF. In nucleotides, the CDR3 is TGTGCCTGGAGTGTACCCACCAATGAGCAGTTCTTC.

This clonotype was counted ten times or more. This chain uses TRBV6-2 or TRBV6-3 with TRBJ2-7; 8 bases fit TRBD2. In germline, CDR1 is MNHEY, CDR2 SVGEGT. This CDR3 spans 15 amino acids. V lost 8 bases to trimming and J lost 0 bases; unmatched junction nucleotides: 9. The CDR3: CASAPGGSSSYEQYF. CDR3 DNA sequence: TGTGCCAGCGCCCCGGGGGGGTCCAGCTCCTACGAGCAGTACTTC.

The chain uses TRBV18 and TRBJ2-3, with D unresolved. CDR1 and CDR2 (germline): KGHSH, LQKENI. V gave up 1 base and J gave up 4 bases, with 3 bases separating them. This CDR3 has 12 amino acids. CDR3 loop: CASSPLPDTQYF. In nucleotides, the CDR3 is TGTGCCAGCTCACCACTCCCAGATACGCAGTATTTT.

In its sample, this clonotype was seen many times. The chain couples TRBV11-1 to TRBJ2-5, with 12 bases fitting TRBD2. CDR3 size: 15 residues. J gave up 2 bases and V 5 bases, and 3 bases lay outside the gene matches. Germline CDR1 SGHAT, CDR2 FQDESV (reference sequence). The CDR3 sequence is CASSQGLAGQETQYF. The DNA of the CDR3 is TGTGCCAGCAGCCAAGGACTAGCGGGACAAGAGACCCAGTACTTC.

This clonotype was seen repeatedly, ten times or more. The CDR3 protein is CSAALLTDQPQHF. CDR3 DNA sequence: TGCAGTGCGGCGTTATTAACCGATCAGCCCCAGCATTTT. V and J are TRBV20-1 and TRBJ1-5; no clear D. The V end lost 6 bases, the J end lost 5 bases, and 14 bases lay between the germline ends. Germline CDR1 is DFQATT and CDR2 is SNEGSKA (reference sequence). The CDR3 has 13 amino acids.

The table lists this clonotype with many counts. This chain joins TRBV19 and TRBJ2-6; D is unresolved. Germline CDR1 is LNHDA and CDR2 is SQIVND (reference sequence). V lost 6 bases and J 1 base, leaving 10 bases between the germline ends. CDR3 length: 15 residues. CDR3 DNA sequence: TGTGCCAGTAGAAGGGCGATTTCTGGGGCCAACGTCCTGACTTTC. Amino acids: CASRRAISGANVLTF.

The V gene is TRBV20-1, the J gene TRBJ1-2, with D unresolved. This CDR3 is 11 amino acids long. Between the trimmed V and J ends, which lost 3 bases and 5 bases, there was a span of 7 bases. Germline V gene lookup returns CDR1 DFQATT and CDR2 SNEGSKA (reference sequence). CDR3 in amino acids: CSASSGYGYTF. In DNA form, the CDR3 reads TGCAGTGCTAGTTCGGGGTATGGCTACACCTTC.

This clonotype was observed at least ten times. The chain uses TRBV3-1 and TRBJ2-1, with unresolved D. The CDR3 spans 15 residues. The ends were cut back, 2 bases at V and 3 bases at J, with 11 bases in the middle. Germline V gene sequence: CDR1 LGHDT, CDR2 YNNKEL (reference sequence). The CDR3, as DNA: TGTGCCAGCAGCCAACTCCCCGGCAGCTACAATGAGCAGTTCTTC. It encodes CASSQLPGSYNEQFF.